This is a list of T cell receptor beta chains from one sample in a study of CD8+CD57+ T cells in acquired aplastic anemia. TCRdb ran MiXCR on the reads and lists one entry per CDR3 protein. The sample consists of 150,000 to 200,000 distinct CDR3 sequences, about three fifths of them appearing once. The sequenced material came from sorted CD4+, CD8+, or CD8+CD57+ T cells (not recorded which) from PBMCs. These receptors came from a human donor with severe aplastic anemia or a healthy control (not recorded which). The CDR3 runs from the conserved cysteine through the conserved F or W. D genes are given only for firm matches. Clone size is shown for a subset of rows, as once, few, many or a class of expanded clone.

V	size	length	D	J	DNA	CDR3
TRBV5-8	many	13	-	TRBJ1-1	TGTGCCAGCAGCTTCGACCTGAACACTGAAGCTTTCTTT	CASSFDLNTEAFF
TRBV15	-	13	-	TRBJ2-7	TGTGCCACCAGCAGAGGTCTCTCCTACGAGCAGTGCTTC	CATSRGLSYEQCF
TRBV7-9	many	16	TRBD2	TRBJ2-3	TGTGCCAGCGGCCCTAAGGGACTATCGGGCACAGATACGCAGTATTTT	CASGPKGLSGTDTQYF
TRBV7-8	-	14	-	TRBJ2-2	TGTGCCAGCAGCCGGGACCACGGTGGAGGGGAGCTGTTTTTT	CASSRDHGGGELFF
TRBV10-3	-	13	-	TRBJ2-2	TGTGCCATCAGTGAACGGGACACCGGGGAGCTGTTTTTT	CAISERDTGELFF
TRBV7-9	many	14	TRBD2	TRBJ2-5	TGTGCCAGCAGCCCCCGGATAGCGGGGGAGACCCAGTACTTC	CASSPRIAGETQYF
TRBV7-7	few	15	-	TRBJ2-1	TGTGCTAGCAGCCCAGGGACGACCCACATCGATGAGCAGTTCTTC	CASSPGTTHIDEQFF
TRBV6-5	many	15	TRBD2	TRBJ2-1	TGTGCCAGCAGTGGGAGCGGGGTCCCCTACAATGAGCAGTTCTTC	CASSGSGVPYNEQFF
TRBV7-3	-	16	TRBD2	TRBJ2-5	TGTGCCAGCAGTTTAACCGGGGGGGCGGCAGGCGAGACCCAGTACTTC	CASSLTGGAAGETQYF
TRBV10-3	-	11	-	TRBJ2-3	TGTGCCATCAGTGAGTCAGATACGCAGTATTTT	CAISESDTQYF